These T cell receptor beta chains were read from a single sample in a study of PD-1 blockade in classical Hodgkin lymphoma. This table comes from immunoSEQ multiplex PCR, and its TCRdb copy is limited to in-frame clones, with some not included. The sample holds 26,000 or so clones, roughly 80% seen once. Specimen: CD4+ T cells from blood, collected at baseline. All receptors come from a human donor with classical Hodgkin lymphoma. CDR3s include the opening cysteine and the closing phenylalanine or tryptophan. The D gene is left open where the match is weak. The listing skips clone size in some rows; elsewhere it reads once, few, many or a size class.

TRBJ1-2,-,TRBV30,-,CAWSVGHYGYTF,TGTGCCTGGAGTGTCGGGCACTATGGCTACACCTTC
TRBJ2-2,-,TRBV5-1,-,CASSLRQQNTGELFF,TGCGCCAGCAGCTTGAGACAACAGAACACCGGGGAGCTGTTTTTT
TRBJ2-7,-,TRBV29-1,TRBD2,CSVGGGDEQYF,TGCAGCGTTGGCGGGGGGGACGAGCAGTACTTC
TRBJ2-1,few,TRBV29-1,-,CSVELAGSFYNYNEQFF,TGCAGCGTTGAACTGGCGGGGTCTTTCTATAACTACAATGAGCAGTTCTTC
TRBJ1-3,-,TRBV7-6,-,CASSLYLGTIYF,TGTGCCAGCAGCCTGTATCTGGGGACCATATATTTT
TRBJ2-7,-,TRBV6-1,-,CASSERWPGQYF,TGTGCCAGCAGTGAACGATGGCCCGGGCAGTACTTC
TRBJ2-3,-,TRBV7-8,TRBD2,CASSLGLASTDTQYF,TGTGCCAGCAGCCTCGGACTAGCGAGTACAGATACGCAGTATTTT
TRBJ2-1,-,TRBV27,TRBD2,CASTRLAAYNEQFF,TGTGCCAGCACTCGACTAGCGGCCTACAATGAGCAGTTCTTC
TRBJ2-3,-,TRBV6-5,-,CASSYGQEADTQYF,TGTGCCAGCAGTTACGGGCAGGAGGCAGATACGCAGTATTTT
TRBJ1-2,once,TRBV5-1,TRBD1,CASSFLLQGANYGYTF,TGCGCCAGCAGCTTCCTCCTACAGGGGGCGAACTATGGCTACACCTTC
TRBJ1-1,once,TRBV6-1,TRBD1,CASSDEGARPTEAFF,TGTGCCAGCAGTGATGAGGGGGCGCGCCCCACTGAAGCTTTCTTT
TRBJ1-5,-,TRBV7-2,-,CASSLDVQPQHF,TGTGCCAGCAGCTTAGATGTCCAGCCCCAGCATTTT